Following are 17 T cell receptor beta chains from one sample sequenced in a study of response to subunit inactivated influenza vaccine. TCRdb used MiXCR to reprocess the RT-PCR reads, holding one entry per CDR3 protein. The sample carries around 650,000 distinct CDR3 sequences, around 14% recorded once. The specimen was PBMCs from blood, collected 12 days after vaccination. These receptors all stem from a man in his fifties or sixties who received an inactivated influenza vaccine.

The CDR3 nucleotides are TGCGCCAGCAGCTTCGGGGGGCACTACGAGCAGTACTTC. It codes for CASSFGGHYEQYF. The gene calls are TRBV5-1 and TRBJ2-7, with D perhaps matching TRBD2 (7 bases). The ends were cut back, 2 bases at V and 3 bases at J, with 9 bases in the middle. Germline lookup yields CDR1 SGHRS and CDR2 YFSETQ. The CDR3 contains 13 residues.

The CDR3 coding sequence is TGTGCCATCAGTGATCGAAGTGGGACAGGCAACAATGAGCAGTTCTTC. Protein: CAISDRSGTGNNEQFF. The J gene is TRBJ2-1, the V gene TRBV10-3; TRBD1 matches at 8 bases. The CDR3 length is 16 residues. Losses at the gene ends were 3 bases for V and 5 bases for J; bases not matched to a gene: 9. Germline assignment: CDR1 ENHRY and CDR2 SYGVKD.

Here the CDR3 DNA reads TGTGCCAGCAGCTTAGGGACAGGTCCTTTGCCCCAGCATTTT. The encoded protein is CASSLGTGPLPQHF. J is TRBJ1-5 and V is TRBV7-2; 7 bases line up with TRBD1. The CDR3 runs 14 residues. Germline values: CDR1 SGHTA, CDR2 FQGNSA. Losses at the gene ends were 1 base for V and 9 bases for J; bases not matched to a gene: 6.

This clonotype was picked up a small number of times. V and J are TRBV20-1 and TRBJ2-5, with D maybe TRBD1 (7 bases). The length of the CDR3 is 13 residues. V was cut by 8 bases and J by 2 bases, with 15 bases left in between. Germline CDR1 and CDR2: DFQATT and SNEGSKA (reference sequence). The chain's CDR3 is CSTLRGQQETQYF. CDR3 DNA: TGCAGTACTTTGCGGGGACAGCAAGAGACCCAGTACTTC.

V gene TRBV10-3 combines with J gene TRBJ2-6; 8 bases fit TRBD1. CDR1 ENHRY and CDR2 SYGVKD come from the germline V gene. The V segment lost 2 bases and the J segment 0 bases; nucleotides outside the gene matches: 6. The CDR3 has 18 residues. CDR3 region: CAISEQGTGFSGANVLTF. CDR3 nucleotide sequence: TGTGCCATCAGTGAGCAGGGGACAGGATTCTCTGGGGCCAACGTCCTGACTTTC.

Many counts were recorded for this clonotype. CDR3 region: CASNSLVGQQETQYF. The CDR3 DNA sequence: TGCGCCAGCAATAGTCTAGTGGGGCAGCAAGAGACCCAGTACTTC. The J gene is TRBJ2-5, the V gene TRBV5-1, with a tentative D call TRBD1 (5 bases). This CDR3 has 15 residues. CDR1 and CDR2 from the germline V gene are SGHRS and YFSETQ. V was cut by 6 bases and J by 2 bases, with 17 bases left in between.

This chain connects TRBV3-1 to TRBJ2-7; D is uncertain. The CDR3 has 15 amino acids. The V gene lost 0 bases and the J gene lost 1 base, with 10 bases spanning the gap. The V gene's germline CDR1 is LGHDT and CDR2 YNNKEL (reference sequence). The CDR3 coding sequence is TGTGCCAGCAGCCAAGACGTTGGCGCGTCCTACGAGCAGTACTTC. This translates into CASSQDVGASYEQYF.

The rearrangement joins TRBV5-1 to TRBJ2-1, with unresolved D. The CDR3 consists of 12 residues. Germline V CDR1 and CDR2: SGHRS, YFSETQ. Trimming removed 5 bases from V and 0 bases from J, with 3 bases in between. In DNA, the CDR3 is TGCGCCAGCAGGGGCTCCTACAATGAGCAGTTCTTC. Translating gives CASRGSYNEQFF. The full variable domain, with the rest looked up from reference TRBV5-1 and TRBJ2-1, is KAGVTQTPRYLIKTRGQQVTLSCSPISGHRSVSWYQQTPGQGLQFLFEYFSETQRNKGNFPGRFSGRQFSNSRSEMNVSTLELGDSALYLCASRGSYNEQFFGPGTRLTVL.

V and J are TRBV7-2 and TRBJ2-3, with a weak D call TRBD2 (6 bases). Trimming stripped 0 bases from V and 7 bases from J, with 8 bases between. This CDR3 spans 13 amino acids. Germline CDR1 SGHTA, CDR2 FQGNSA. The CDR3, as DNA: TGTGCCAGCAGCTTAGCGGGGAGGCATACGCAGTATTTT. Its translation: CASSLAGRHTQYF. Together with reference TRBV7-2 and TRBJ2-3, the CDR3 gives the full variable domain: GAGVSQSPSNKVTEKGKDVELRCDPISGHTALYWYRQSLGQGLEFLIYFQGNSAPDKSGLPSDRFSAERTGGSVSTLTIQRTQQEDSAVYLCASSLAGRHTQYFGPGTRLTVL.

The chain combines TRBV20-1 with TRBJ2-5; TRBD2 agrees at 8 bases. The length of the CDR3 is 13 residues. V was clipped by 6 bases and J by 5 bases; unmatched bases: 8. Germline V gene data show CDR1 as DFQATT and CDR2 as SNEGSKA (reference sequence). The CDR3 loop reads CSARTSRGETQYF. In nucleotides, the CDR3 is TGCAGTGCCAGGACTAGCCGGGGGGAGACCCAGTACTTC.

The chain joins TRBV20-1 to TRBJ2-3; D is unresolved. The CDR3 sequence is 11 residues long. Per the germline V gene, CDR1 is DFQATT and CDR2 is SNEGSKA (reference sequence). CDR3 nucleotides: TGCAGCTCAGTAACGGCAGATACGCAGTATTTT. Protein product: CSSVTADTQYF.

This clonotype was counted a few times. J is TRBJ2-1 and V is TRBV28; 8 nucleotides agree with TRBD2. The CDR3 contains 15 residues. Germline V gene lookup returns CDR1 MDHEN and CDR2 SYDVKM. With 2 bases clipped from V and 5 bases from J, the junction kept 5 bases outside the gene matches. The DNA for the CDR3 is TGTGCCAGCAGTTTACCAACTAGCGGCCACAATGAGCAGTTCTTC. Its protein product is CASSLPTSGHNEQFF.

This clonotype appeared many times. This sequence joins TRBV7-2 and TRBJ2-2; 10 positions agree with TRBD2. V shed 5 bases, J shed 5 bases, and the junction held 5 bases outside the gene matches. CDR3 size: 15 residues. In germline, CDR1 is SGHTA, CDR2 FQGNSA. The CDR3 DNA is TGTGCCAGCAGCCTCTTACTAGCGGGGACCGGGGAGCTGTTTTTT. Translated, it gives CASSLLLAGTGELFF.

The chain joins TRBV19 to TRBJ2-1, with D perhaps TRBD1 (5 bases). V was trimmed by 5 bases and J by 5 bases, leaving 19 bases between them. Germline CDR1 is LNHDA and CDR2 is SQIVND (reference sequence). The CDR3 length is 16 residues. The CDR3 sequence is CASSLLRGAQHNEQFF. The CDR3 DNA sequence: TGTGCCAGTAGTCTTCTTAGGGGCGCCCAGCACAATGAGCAGTTCTTC.

V and J are TRBV6-6 and TRBJ1-6; D gene unclear. The CDR3 is made up of 12 amino acids. The V end was cut by 2 bases, the J end by 14 bases, with 10 bases between. Germline values: CDR1 MNHNY, CDR2 SVGAGI (reference sequence). Here the CDR3 reads CASSYEVRSLHF. The CDR3 DNA sequence: TGTGCCAGCAGTTACGAGGTGCGTTCCCTCCACTTT.

This chain uses TRBV28 with TRBJ2-7; 8 nucleotides align to TRBD2. Germline V lookup: CDR1 MDHEN, CDR2 SYDVKM. The J segment lost 6 bases and the V segment lost 6 bases, leaving 16 bases of the junction unmatched. The CDR3 loop spans 16 amino acids. CDR3 region: CASSSPTGPGGLEQYF. The CDR3 nucleotides read TGTGCCAGCAGCTCTCCTACGGGGCCGGGGGGGCTCGAGCAGTACTTC.

The chain couples TRBV20-1 to TRBJ1-2; D ambiguous. CDR1 is DFQATT, CDR2 SNEGSKA, per germline (reference sequence). This CDR3 spans 11 amino acids. Trimming pared 6 bases from V and 2 bases from J, leaving 7 bases between. The CDR3 reads CSAPDNYGYTF. In DNA form, the CDR3 reads TGCAGTGCGCCAGACAACTATGGCTACACCTTC.